These 3 T cell receptor beta chains were all obtained from the same sample, sequenced in a study of cytomegalovirus exposure and HLA in healthy donors. The PCR employed 60 Vbeta primers together with 13 Jbeta primers. The data were produced by immunoSEQ multiplex PCR, yet TCRdb's version contains in-frame clones alone and is incomplete. The repertoire holds about 120,000 clones, about 83% seen once, with 2% to 3% in the top ten. The sequenced sample consisted of PBMCs. These receptors originate from a female donor in good health and CMV-seronegative.

The chain employs TRBV9 and TRBJ1-2; perhaps TRBD1 as D (5 bases). V shed 0 bases and J shed 7 bases, with 13 bases lying between them. CDR3 size: 14 residues. Germline CDR1 and CDR2: SGDLS and YYNGEE. Here the CDR3 reads CASSVVGGFTGYTF. The CDR3 DNA sequence: TGTGCCAGCAGCGTAGTCGGGGGGTTTACTGGCTACACCTTC.

As regards this clone: One junction end does not reproduce the germline sequence, and a read error may be involved. This chain joins TRBV7-2 and TRBJ1-3; D gene ambiguous. The CDR3 runs 12 residues. CDR1 and CDR2 from the germline V gene are SGHTA and FQGNSA. The CDR3 nucleotides read TGTGCCAGCAGCTTAGGAGAAAACGCCATATATTTT. Protein product: CASSLGENAIYF.

This clone was seen a handful of times. The V and J genes are TRBV4-1 and TRBJ1-2; D unresolved. The CDR3 sequence is 15 residues long. CDR1 and CDR2 (germline): MGHRA, YSYEKL. The V end lost 1 base, the J end lost 3 bases, and 12 bases lay between the germline ends. The DNA of the CDR3 is TGCGCCAGCAGCCAAGTTGAGTGGCGGCACTATGGCTACACCTTC. It is translated as CASSQVEWRHYGYTF.